The next 4 T cell receptor beta chains were all read from a single sample in a study of control samples from healthy donors and cancer patients. Using immunoSEQ multiplex PCR, the repertoire was profiled, and TCRdb retains in-frame clones only, with some absent. This table holds tens of thousands of clones, about 90% found once. The sequenced sample was PBMCs. Receptor source: a man aged 55 to 70 with head and neck cancer.

The chain uses TRBV25-1 and TRBJ2-2; TRBD2 is a possible D gene (6 bases). V lost 7 bases to trimming and J lost 8 bases, with 17 bases between them. The CDR3 extends over 14 amino acids. Germline CDR1 and CDR2: MGHDK and SYGVNS. This chain's CDR3 is CASMPGLNLGELFF. CDR3 nucleotide sequence: TGTGCCAGCATGCCGGGACTTAATTTGGGGGAGCTGTTTTTT.

The CDR3 DNA sequence: TGTGCCAGCAGTTATCGTAGTCGAGGTTACGAGCAGTACTTC. This encodes CASSYRSRGYEQYF. This chain connects TRBV28 to TRBJ2-7; D is uncertain. CDR3 size: 14 residues. Between the trimmed V and J ends, which lost 4 bases and 4 bases, there was a span of 14 bases. Germline CDR1 and CDR2: MDHEN and SYDVKM.

The rearrangement links TRBV29-1 to TRBJ2-7, with D maybe TRBD1 (6 bases). The CDR3 loop spans 11 amino acids. Per germline, CDR1 SQVTM and CDR2 ANQGSEA. Deletions cut 3 bases from V and 3 bases from J, with 6 bases between. CDR3 protein: CSVETGYEQYF. CDR3 bases: TGCAGCGTTGAGACAGGCTACGAGCAGTACTTC.

The V and J genes are TRBV18 and TRBJ2-3; 9 bases fit TRBD2. V shed 6 bases, J shed 5 bases, and the junction held 15 bases outside the gene matches. CDR1 and CDR2 (germline): KGHSH, LQKENI. The length of the CDR3 is 17 residues. The CDR3 bases are TGTGCCAGCTCGTCCCCCCTTGAGCGGGGGGCGGGAGATACGCAGTATTTT. Its translation: CASSSPLERGAGDTQYF.